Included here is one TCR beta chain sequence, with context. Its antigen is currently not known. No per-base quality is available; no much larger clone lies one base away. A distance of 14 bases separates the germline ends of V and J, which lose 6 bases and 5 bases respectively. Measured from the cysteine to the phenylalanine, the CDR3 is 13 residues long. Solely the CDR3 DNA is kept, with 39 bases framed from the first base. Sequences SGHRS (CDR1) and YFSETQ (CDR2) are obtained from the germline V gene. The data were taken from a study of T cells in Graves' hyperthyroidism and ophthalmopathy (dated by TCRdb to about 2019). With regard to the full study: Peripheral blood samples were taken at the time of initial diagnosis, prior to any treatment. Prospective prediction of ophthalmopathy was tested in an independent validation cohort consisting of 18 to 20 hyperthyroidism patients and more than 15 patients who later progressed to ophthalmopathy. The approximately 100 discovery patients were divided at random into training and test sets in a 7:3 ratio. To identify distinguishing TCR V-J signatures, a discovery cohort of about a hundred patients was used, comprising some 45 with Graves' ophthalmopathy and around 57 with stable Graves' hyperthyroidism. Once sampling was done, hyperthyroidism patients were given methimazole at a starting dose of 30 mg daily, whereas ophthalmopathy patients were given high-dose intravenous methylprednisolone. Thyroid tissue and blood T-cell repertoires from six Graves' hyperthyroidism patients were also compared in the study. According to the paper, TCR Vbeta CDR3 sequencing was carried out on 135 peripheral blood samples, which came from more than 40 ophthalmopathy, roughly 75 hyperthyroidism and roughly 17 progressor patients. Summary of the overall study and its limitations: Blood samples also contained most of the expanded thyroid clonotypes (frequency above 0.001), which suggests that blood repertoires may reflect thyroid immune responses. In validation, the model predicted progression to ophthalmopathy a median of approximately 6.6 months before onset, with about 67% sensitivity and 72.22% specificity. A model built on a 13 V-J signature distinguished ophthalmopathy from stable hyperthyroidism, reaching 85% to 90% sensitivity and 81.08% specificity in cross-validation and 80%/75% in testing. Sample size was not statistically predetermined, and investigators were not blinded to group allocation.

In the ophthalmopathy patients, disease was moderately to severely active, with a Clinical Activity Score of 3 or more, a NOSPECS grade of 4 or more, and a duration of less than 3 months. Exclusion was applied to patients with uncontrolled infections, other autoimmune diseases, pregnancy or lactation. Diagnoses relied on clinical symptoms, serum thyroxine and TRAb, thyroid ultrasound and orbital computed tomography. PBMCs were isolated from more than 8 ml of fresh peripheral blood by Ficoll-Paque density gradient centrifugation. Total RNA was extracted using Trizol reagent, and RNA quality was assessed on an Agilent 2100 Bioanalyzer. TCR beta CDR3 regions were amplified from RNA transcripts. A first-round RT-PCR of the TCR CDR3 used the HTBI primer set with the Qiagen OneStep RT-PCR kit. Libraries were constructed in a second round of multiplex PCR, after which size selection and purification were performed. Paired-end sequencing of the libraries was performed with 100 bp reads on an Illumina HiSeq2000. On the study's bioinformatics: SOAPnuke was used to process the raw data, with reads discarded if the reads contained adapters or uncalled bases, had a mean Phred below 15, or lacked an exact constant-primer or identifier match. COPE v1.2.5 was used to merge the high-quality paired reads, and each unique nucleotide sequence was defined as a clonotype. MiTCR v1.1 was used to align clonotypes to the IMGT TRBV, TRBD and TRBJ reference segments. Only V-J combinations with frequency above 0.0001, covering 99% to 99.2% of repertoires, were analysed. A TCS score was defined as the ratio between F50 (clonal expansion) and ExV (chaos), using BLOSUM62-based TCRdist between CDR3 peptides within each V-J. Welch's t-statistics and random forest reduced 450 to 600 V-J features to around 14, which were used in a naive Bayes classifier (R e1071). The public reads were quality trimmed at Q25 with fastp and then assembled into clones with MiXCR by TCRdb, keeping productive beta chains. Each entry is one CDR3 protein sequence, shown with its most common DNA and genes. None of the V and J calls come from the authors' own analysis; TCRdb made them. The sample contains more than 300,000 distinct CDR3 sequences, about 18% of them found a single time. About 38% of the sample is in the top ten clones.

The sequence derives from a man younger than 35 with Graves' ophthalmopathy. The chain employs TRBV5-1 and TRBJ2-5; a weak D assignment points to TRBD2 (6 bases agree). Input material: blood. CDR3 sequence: CASKSGWTETQYF. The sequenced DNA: TGCGCCAGCAAAAGCGGGTGGACTGAGACCCAGTACTTC.